The present TCR beta chain was sequenced within a study of shared clonotypes between healthy human individuals. The donors, healthy adults who were HIV-negative, had experienced no recent acute infections or vaccinations. The V gene lost 2 bases and the J gene lost 3 bases, with 8 bases spanning the gap. CDR1 is KGHSH and CDR2 is LQKENI in the germline V gene. The CDR3 is 13 residues long. As for this clone: The same CDR3 can be traced to other DNA sequences in this sample.

Each PCR replicate run on unsorted PBMC took in about 300 ng DNA, some 28,000 T cell genomes. Unsorted PBMC DNA underwent sequencing on ten immunoSEQ deep assay plates. Data came from immunoSEQ multiplex PCR; TCRdb stores just in-frame clones and leaves some out. The sample lists 450,000 or so clones; roughly three quarters were seen once. The TCR sequence derives from a woman between 40 and 50 years old in good health. Some clones in this sample may be carry-over from other donors' samples. This chain joins TRBV18 and TRBJ2-7; no definite D call. The sequenced sample consisted of PBMCs. The chain's CDR3 is CASSPTTDYEQYF. CDR3 DNA: TGTGCCAGCTCACCAACCACGGACTACGAGCAGTACTTC.